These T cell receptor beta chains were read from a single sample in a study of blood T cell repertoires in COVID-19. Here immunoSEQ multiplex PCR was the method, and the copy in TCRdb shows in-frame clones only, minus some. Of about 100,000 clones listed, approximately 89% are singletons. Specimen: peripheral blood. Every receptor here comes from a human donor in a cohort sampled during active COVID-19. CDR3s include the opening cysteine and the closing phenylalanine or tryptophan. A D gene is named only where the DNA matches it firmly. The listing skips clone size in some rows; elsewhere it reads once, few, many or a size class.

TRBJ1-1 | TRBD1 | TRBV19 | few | CASSQQGWRTEAFF | TGTGCCAGTAGTCAACAGGGGTGGCGGACTGAAGCTTTCTTT
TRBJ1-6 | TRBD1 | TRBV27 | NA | CASSLTGTGVGSPLHF | TGTGCCAGCAGTTTAACGGGGACAGGGGTCGGGTCACCCCTCCACTTT
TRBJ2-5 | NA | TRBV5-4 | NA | CASSLGTPEGTQYF | TGTGCCAGCAGCTTGGGGACACCCGAAGGAACCCAGTACTTC
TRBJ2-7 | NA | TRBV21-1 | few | CASSKSSDRGSVEQYF | TGTGCCAGCAGCAAGTCCTCGGACAGGGGGTCGGTCGAGCAGTACTTC
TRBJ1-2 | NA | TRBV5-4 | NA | CASSRRTGGLGGYTF | TGTGCCAGCAGCCGGCGGACGGGCGGGCTGGGTGGCTACACCTTC
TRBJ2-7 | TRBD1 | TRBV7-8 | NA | CASSPRTGKGYEQYF | TGTGCCAGCAGCCCTCGGACAGGGAAAGGATACGAGCAGTACTTC
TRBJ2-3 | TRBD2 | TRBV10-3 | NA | CAISDGGTSTDTQYF | TGTGCCATCAGTGACGGGGGGACTAGCACAGATACGCAGTATTTT
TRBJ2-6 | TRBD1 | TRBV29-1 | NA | CSAEGQGAGANVLTF | TGCAGCGCTGAGGGACAGGGGGCAGGGGCCAACGTCCTGACTTTC
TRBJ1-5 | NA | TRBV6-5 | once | CASSIQGALSQPQHF | TGTGCCAGCAGTATACAGGGTGCCCTGAGTCAGCCCCAGCATTTT
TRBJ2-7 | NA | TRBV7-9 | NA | CASSSWTASNEQYF | TGTGCCAGCAGCTCATGGACAGCCTCCAACGAGCAGTACTTC
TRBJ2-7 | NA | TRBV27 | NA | CASGRGVEQYF | TGTGCCAGCGGCAGGGGGGTCGAGCAGTACTTC
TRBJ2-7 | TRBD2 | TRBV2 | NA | CASSRTSAHSYEQYF | TGTGCCAGCAGTCGGACTAGCGCACACTCCTACGAGCAGTACTTC
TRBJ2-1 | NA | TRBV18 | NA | CASSESSSYNEQFF | TGTGCCAGCTCAGAATCGAGCTCCTACAATGAGCAGTTCTTC
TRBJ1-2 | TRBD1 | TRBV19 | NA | CASGTGYGYTF | TGTGCCAGCGGGACAGGATATGGCTACACCTTC
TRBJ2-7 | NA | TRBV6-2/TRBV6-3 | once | CASSYSGGLRLSYEQYF | TGTGCCAGCAGTTACTCAGGGGGTCTCAGGCTCTCCTACGAGCAGTACTTC
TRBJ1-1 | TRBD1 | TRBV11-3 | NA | CASSEGRTGMNTEAFF | TGTGCCAGCAGCGAAGGACGGACAGGCATGAACACTGAAGCTTTCTTT
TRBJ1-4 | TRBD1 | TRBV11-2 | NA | CASSLDPSRGFMKEKLFF | TGTGCCAGCAGCTTAGACCCCAGCAGGGGGTTCATGAAGGAAAAACTGTTTTTT
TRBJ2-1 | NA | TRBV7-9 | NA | CAVLNPYNEQFF | TGTGCCGTACTGAACCCCTACAATGAGCAGTTCTTC
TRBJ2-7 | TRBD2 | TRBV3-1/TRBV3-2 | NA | CASSHGLRGGSSGYEQYF | TGTGCCAGCAGCCATGGTCTGCGGGGAGGGTCCTCCGGCTACGAGCAGTACTTC
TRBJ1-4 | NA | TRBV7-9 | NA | CASSLGAREKLFF | TGTGCCAGCAGCTTAGGCGCCCGCGAAAAACTGTTTTTT
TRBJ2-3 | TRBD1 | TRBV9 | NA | CASSAYRGDTQYF | TGTGCCAGCAGCGCGTACAGGGGAGATACGCAGTATTTT
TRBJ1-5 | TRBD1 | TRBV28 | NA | CASRSRGLDQPQHF | TGTGCCAGCAGGTCCAGGGGGCTCGATCAGCCCCAGCATTTT
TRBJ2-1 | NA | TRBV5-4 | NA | CASSHDGVYNEQFF | TGTGCCAGCAGCCATGACGGAGTCTACAATGAGCAGTTCTTC
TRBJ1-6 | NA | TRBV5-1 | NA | CASSFVSGQGGTNSYNSPLHF | TGCGCCAGCAGCTTCGTCTCCGGCCAGGGAGGAACTAACTCCTATAATTCACCCCTCCACTTT
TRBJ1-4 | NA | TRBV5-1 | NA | CASTVEWGRREKLFF | TGCGCCAGCACCGTTGAGTGGGGGCGTCGGGAAAAACTGTTTTTT
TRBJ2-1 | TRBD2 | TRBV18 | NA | CASSQEREVEQFF | TGTGCCAGCTCACAGGAGCGGGAGGTCGAGCAGTTCTTC
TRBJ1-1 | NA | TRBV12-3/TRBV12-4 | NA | CASREQLNTEAFF | TGTGCCAGCAGAGAACAGTTGAACACTGAAGCTTTCTTT
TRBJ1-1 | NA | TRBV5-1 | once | CASSLEGGSYTEAFF | TGCGCCAGCAGCTTGGAGGGAGGGTCTTACACTGAAGCTTTCTTT
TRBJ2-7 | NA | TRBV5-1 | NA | CASSFSGRSYEQYF | TGCGCCAGCAGCTTTAGCGGCCGCTCCTACGAGCAGTACTTC
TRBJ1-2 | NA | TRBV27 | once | CASSSLQQVLIDNYGYTF | TGTGCCAGCAGTTCTTTACAACAGGTTTTAATCGATAACTATGGCTACACCTTC
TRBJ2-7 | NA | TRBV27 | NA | CASSSSRTYEQYF | TGTGCCAGCAGTTCTTCCAGGACCTACGAGCAGTACTTC
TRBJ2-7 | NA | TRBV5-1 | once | CASRQGMAGFSYEQYF | TGCGCCAGCAGACAAGGGATGGCGGGGTTCTCCTACGAGCAGTACTTC
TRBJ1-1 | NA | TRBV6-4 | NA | CASSPTLALNTEAFF | TGTGCCAGCAGCCCGACACTGGCTCTGAACACTGAAGCTTTCTTT
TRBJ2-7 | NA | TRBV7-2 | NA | CASSLQGGGAREQYF | TGTGCCAGCAGCCTACAAGGGGGGGGCGCACGGGAGCAGTACTTC
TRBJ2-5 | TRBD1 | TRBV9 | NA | CASSDTGTGEETQYF | TGTGCCAGCAGTGATACCGGGACAGGGGAGGAGACCCAGTACTTC
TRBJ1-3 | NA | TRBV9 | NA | CASSVNSAVGTIYF | TGTGCCAGCAGCGTAAACTCCGCCGTCGGCACCATATATTTT
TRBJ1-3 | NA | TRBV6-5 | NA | CVSTGGVLENTIYF | TGTGTCAGCACCGGCGGGGTTTTAGAAAACACCATATATTTT
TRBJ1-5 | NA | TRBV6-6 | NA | CASEYEGGPHQPQHF | TGTGCCAGCGAATATGAGGGAGGCCCTCATCAGCCCCAGCATTTT
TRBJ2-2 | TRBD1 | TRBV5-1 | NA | CASSSRPGTGEVGELFF | TGCGCCAGCAGCTCGCGCCCCGGGACAGGGGAGGTCGGGGAGCTGTTTTTT
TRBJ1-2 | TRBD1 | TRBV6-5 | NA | CASSYLNRGGYTF | TGTGCCAGCAGTTACCTCAACAGGGGCGGCTACACCTTC
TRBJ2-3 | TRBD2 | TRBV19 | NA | CASTRVGLAATDTQYF | TGTGCCAGTACACGCGTCGGACTAGCGGCCACAGATACGCAGTATTTT
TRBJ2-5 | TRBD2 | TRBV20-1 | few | CSASRRSGGGTGETQYF | TGCAGTGCTAGTAGGAGGAGCGGGGGTGGGACTGGGGAGACCCAGTACTTC
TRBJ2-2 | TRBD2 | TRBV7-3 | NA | CASSLFLAGVGELFF | TGTGCCAGCAGCTTATTTCTAGCGGGAGTCGGGGAGCTGTTTTTT
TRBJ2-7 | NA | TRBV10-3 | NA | CAISGGLLPYEQYF | TGTGCCATCAGTGGGGGACTGCTTCCCTACGAGCAGTACTTC
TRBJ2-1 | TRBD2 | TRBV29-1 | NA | CSVETRLGQGGDEQFF | TGCAGCGTTGAAACTCGATTGGGGCAGGGAGGGGATGAGCAGTTCTTC
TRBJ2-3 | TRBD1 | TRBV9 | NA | CASSATGFSTDTQYF | TGTGCCAGCAGCGCGACAGGGTTCAGCACAGATACGCAGTATTTT